The clone carrying this T cell receptor (beta chain) was observed a few times. Trimming cost V 3 bases and J 1 base; bases outside gene matches: 3. The CDR3 length is 15 residues. CDR1 SGHRS and CDR2 YFSETQ come from the germline V gene. Template switching with 5'RACE generated the TCR cDNA and added a universal primer site and UMIs. TCRdb independently ran MiXCR on the 5' RACE reads; one entry per CDR3 protein. The sample shows a few hundred thousand distinct CDR3 sequences, roughly 3.9% of them seen only once. The sample belongs to a study of T cells after yellow fever vaccination. The receptor's source is a man between 18 and 29 years old who received the YFV17D yellow fever vaccine. Sequenced material: PBMCs, taken 5 days after the yellow fever booster vaccination. V gene TRBV5-1 combines with J gene TRBJ2-3, with 9 nucleotides matching TRBD2. CDR3 nucleotide sequence: TGCGCCAGCAGCTCTAGCGGGGACGGCACAGATACGCAGTATTTT. It encodes CASSSSGDGTDTQYF.